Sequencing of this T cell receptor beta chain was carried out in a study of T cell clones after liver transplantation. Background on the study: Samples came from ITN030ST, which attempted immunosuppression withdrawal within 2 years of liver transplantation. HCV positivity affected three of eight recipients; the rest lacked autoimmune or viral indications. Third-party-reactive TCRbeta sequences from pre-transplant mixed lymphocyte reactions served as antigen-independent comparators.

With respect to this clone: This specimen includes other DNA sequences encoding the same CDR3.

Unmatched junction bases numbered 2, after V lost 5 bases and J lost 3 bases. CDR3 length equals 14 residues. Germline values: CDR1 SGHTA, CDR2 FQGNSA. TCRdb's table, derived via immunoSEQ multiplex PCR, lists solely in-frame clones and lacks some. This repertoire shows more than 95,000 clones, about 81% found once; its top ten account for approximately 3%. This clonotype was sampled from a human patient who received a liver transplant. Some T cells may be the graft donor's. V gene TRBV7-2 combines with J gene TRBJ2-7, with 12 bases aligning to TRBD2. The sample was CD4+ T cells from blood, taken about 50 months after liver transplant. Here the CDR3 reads CASSTTSGGYEQYF. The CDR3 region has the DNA TGTGCCAGCAGCACGACTAGCGGGGGCTACGAGCAGTACTTC. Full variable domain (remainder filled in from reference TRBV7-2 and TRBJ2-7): GAGVSQSPSNKVTEKGKDVELRCDPISGHTALYWYRQSLGQGLEFLIYFQGNSAPDKSGLPSDRFSAERTGGSVSTLTIQRTQQEDSAVYLCASSTTSGGYEQYFGPGTRLTVT.